Sequencing of this T cell receptor beta chain was carried out in a study of blood T cell repertoires in COVID-19. Clones were sequenced by immunoSEQ multiplex PCR, and TCRdb holds only the in-frame ones, with some missing. Of around 300,000 clones listed, around 90% are singletons. In germline, CDR1 is SGDLS, CDR2 YYNGEE. This CDR3 is 16 amino acids long. Trimming cost V 4 bases and J 0 bases, with 14 bases left between them. The chain recombines TRBV9 with TRBJ2-4, with a tentative D call TRBD2 (6 bases). The sample comprised peripheral blood. This clonotype was sampled from a woman in her forties who had recovered from COVID-19. The CDR3 region is CASSPGGELAKNIQYF. CDR3 coding DNA: TGTGCCAGCAGCCCCGGAGGGGAACTAGCCAAAAACATTCAGTACTTC. Based on the CDR3 plus reference TRBV9 and TRBJ2-4, the full variable domain is DSGVTQTPKHLITATGQRVTLRCSPRSGDLSVYWYQQSLDQGLQFLIQYYNGEERAKGNILERFSAQQFPDLHSELNLSSLELGDSALYFCASSPGGELAKNIQYFGAGTRLSVL.